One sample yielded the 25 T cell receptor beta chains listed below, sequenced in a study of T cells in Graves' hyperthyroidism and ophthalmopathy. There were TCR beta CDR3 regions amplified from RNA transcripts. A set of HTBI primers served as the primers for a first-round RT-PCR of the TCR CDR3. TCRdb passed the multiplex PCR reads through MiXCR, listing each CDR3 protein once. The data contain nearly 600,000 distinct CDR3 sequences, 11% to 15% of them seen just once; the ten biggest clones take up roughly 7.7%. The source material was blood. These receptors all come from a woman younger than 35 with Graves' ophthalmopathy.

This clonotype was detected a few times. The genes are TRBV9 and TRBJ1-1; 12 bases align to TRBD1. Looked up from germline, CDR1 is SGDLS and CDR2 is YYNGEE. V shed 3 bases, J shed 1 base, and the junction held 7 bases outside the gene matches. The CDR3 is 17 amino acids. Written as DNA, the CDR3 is TGTGCCAGCAGCGCCCGGGACAGGGGGCGAAGGAACACTGAAGCTTTCTTT. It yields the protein CASSARDRGRRNTEAFF.

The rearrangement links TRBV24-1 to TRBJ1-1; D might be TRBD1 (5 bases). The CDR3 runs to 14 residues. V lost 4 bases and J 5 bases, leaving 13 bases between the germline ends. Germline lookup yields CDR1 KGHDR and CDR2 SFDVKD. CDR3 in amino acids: CATSDPGGRTEAFF. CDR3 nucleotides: TGTGCCACCAGTGACCCCGGGGGAAGAACTGAAGCTTTCTTT.

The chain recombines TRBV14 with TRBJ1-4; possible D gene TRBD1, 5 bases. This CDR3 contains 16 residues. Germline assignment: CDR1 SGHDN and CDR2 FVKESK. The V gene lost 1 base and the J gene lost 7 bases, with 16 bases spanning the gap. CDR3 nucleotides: TGTGCCAGCAGCCAAGGAAGGGGAACAGCGGCTGAAAAACTGTTTTTT. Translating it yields CASSQGRGTAAEKLFF.

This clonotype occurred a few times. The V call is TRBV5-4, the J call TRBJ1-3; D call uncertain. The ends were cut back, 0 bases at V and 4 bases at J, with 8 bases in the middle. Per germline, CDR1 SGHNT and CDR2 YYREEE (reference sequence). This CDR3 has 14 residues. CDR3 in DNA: TGTGCCAGCAGCTTGGGACTGTACGGAAACACCATATATTTT. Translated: CASSLGLYGNTIYF.

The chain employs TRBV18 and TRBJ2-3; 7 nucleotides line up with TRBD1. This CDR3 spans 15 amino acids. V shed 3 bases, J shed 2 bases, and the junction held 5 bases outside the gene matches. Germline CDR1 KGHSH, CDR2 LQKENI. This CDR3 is CASSPVDRYTDTQYF. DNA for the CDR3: TGTGCCAGCTCACCCGTGGACAGGTACACAGATACGCAGTATTTT. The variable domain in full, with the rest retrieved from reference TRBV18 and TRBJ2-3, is NAGVMQNPRHLVRRRGQEARLRCSPMKGHSHVYWYRQLPEEGLKFMVYLQKENIIDESGMPKERFSAEFPKEGPSILRIQQVVRGDSAAYFCASSPVDRYTDTQYFGPGTRLTVL.

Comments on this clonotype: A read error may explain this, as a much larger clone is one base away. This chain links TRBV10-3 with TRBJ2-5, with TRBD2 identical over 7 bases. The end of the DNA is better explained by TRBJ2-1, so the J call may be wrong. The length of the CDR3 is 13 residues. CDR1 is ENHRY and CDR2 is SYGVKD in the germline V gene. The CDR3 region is CAISESRGETQFF. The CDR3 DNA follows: TGTGCCATCAGTGAGTCACGGGGGGAGACCCAGTTCTTC.

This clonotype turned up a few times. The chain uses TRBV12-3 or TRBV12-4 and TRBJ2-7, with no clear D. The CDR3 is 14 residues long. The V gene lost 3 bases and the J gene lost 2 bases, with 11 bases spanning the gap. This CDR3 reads CASSLQRIPYEQYF. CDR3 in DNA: TGTGCCAGCAGTTTGCAGAGGATCCCCTACGAGCAGTACTTC.

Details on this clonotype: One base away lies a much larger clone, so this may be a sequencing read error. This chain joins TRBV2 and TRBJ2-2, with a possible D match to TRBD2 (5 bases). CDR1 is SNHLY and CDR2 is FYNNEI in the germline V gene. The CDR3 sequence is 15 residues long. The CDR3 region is CASSEGRLAPGEPFF. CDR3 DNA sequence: TGTGCCAGCAGTGAAGGTCGGCTAGCACCCGGGGAGCCGTTTTTT.

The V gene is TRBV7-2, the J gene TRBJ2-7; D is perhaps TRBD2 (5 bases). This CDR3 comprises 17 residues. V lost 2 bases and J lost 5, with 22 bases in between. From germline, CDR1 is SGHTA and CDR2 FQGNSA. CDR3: CASSLICYGELSNEQYF. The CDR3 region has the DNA TGTGCCAGCAGCTTAATCTGCTACGGGGAGTTAAGCAACGAGCAGTACTTC.

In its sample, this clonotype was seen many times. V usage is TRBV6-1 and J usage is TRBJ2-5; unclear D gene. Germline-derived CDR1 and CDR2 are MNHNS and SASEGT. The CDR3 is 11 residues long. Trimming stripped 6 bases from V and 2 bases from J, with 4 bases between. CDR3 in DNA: TGTGCCAGCAGGGGTCAAGAGACCCAGTACTTC. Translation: CASRGQETQYF.

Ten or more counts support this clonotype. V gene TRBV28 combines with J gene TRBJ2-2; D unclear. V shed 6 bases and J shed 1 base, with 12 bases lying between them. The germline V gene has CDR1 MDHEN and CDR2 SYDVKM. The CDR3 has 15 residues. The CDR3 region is CASSRDTQNTGELFF. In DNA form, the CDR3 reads TGTGCCAGCAGCCGCGACACCCAGAACACCGGGGAGCTGTTTTTT.

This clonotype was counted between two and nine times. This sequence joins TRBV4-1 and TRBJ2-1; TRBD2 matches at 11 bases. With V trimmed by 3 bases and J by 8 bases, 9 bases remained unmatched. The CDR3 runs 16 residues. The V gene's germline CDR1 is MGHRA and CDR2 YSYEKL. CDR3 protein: CASSQPTSGTRDEQFF. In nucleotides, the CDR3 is TGCGCCAGCAGCCAGCCGACTAGCGGGACGAGGGATGAGCAGTTCTTC.

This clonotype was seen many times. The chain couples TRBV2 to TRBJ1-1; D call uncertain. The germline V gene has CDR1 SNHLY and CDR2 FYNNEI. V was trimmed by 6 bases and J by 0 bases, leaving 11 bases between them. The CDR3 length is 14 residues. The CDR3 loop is CASRKDIMNTEAFF. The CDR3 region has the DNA TGTGCCAGCAGGAAAGACATTATGAACACTGAAGCTTTCTTT. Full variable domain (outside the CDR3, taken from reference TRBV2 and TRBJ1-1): EPEVTQTPSHQVTQMGQEVILRCVPISNHLYFYWYRQILGQKVEFLVSFYNNEISEKSEIFDDQFSVERPDGSNFTLKIRSTKLEDSAMYFCASRKDIMNTEAFFGQGTRLTVV.

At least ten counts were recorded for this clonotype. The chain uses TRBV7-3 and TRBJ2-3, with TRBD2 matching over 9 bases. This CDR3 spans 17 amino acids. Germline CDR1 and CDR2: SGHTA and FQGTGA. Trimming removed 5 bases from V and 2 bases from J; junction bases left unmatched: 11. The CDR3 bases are TGTGCCAGCAGCCCCCACGGCGCGGGAGGGTTCACAGATACGCAGTATTTT. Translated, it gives CASSPHGAGGFTDTQYF.

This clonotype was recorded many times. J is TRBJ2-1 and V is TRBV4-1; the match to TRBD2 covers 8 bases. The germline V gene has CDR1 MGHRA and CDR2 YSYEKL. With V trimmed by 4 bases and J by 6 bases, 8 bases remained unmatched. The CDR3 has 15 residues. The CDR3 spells CASSPPGTSFNEQFF. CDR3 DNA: TGCGCCAGCAGCCCACCTGGGACTAGTTTCAATGAGCAGTTCTTC.

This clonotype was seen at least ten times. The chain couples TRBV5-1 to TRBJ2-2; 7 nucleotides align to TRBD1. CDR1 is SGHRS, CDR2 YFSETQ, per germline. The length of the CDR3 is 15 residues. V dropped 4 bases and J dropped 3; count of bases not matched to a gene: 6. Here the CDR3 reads CASSRGQWDTGELFF. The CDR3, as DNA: TGCGCCAGCAGCCGGGGACAGTGGGACACCGGGGAGCTGTTTTTT.

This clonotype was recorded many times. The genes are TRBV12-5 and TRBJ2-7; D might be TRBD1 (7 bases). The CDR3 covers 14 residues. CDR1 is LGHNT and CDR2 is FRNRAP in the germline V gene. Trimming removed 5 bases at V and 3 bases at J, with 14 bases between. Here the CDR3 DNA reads TGTGCTAGTGGTCATGCAGGGGGGTTCTACGAGCAGTACTTC. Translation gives CASGHAGGFYEQYF.

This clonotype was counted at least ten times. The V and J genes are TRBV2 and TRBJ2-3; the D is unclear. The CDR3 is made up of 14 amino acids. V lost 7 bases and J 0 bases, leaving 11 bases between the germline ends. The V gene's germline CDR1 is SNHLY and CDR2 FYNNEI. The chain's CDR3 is CASKRTASTDTQYF. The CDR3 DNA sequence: TGTGCCAGCAAAAGGACGGCTAGCACAGATACGCAGTATTTT.

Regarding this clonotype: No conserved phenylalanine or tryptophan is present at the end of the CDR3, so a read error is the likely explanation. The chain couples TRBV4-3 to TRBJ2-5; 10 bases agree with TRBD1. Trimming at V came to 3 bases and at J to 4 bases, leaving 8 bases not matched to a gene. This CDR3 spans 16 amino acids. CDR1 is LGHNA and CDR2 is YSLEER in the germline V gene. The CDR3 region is CASSQTGQGGIETQYS. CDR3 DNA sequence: TGCGCCAGCAGCCAGACAGGACAGGGGGGAATAGAGACCCAGTACTCC.

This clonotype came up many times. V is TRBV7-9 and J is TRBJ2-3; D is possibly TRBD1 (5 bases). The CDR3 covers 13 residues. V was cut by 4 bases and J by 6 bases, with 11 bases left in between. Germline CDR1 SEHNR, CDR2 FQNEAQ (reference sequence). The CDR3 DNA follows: TGTGCCAGCAGCTCGCGCAACAGGGATACGCAGTATTTT. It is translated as CASSSRNRDTQYF. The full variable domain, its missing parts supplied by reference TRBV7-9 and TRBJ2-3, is DTGVSQNPRHKITKRGQNVTFRCDPISEHNRLYWYRQTLGQGPEFLTYFQNEAQLEKSRLLSDRFSAERPKGSFSTLEIQRTEQGDSAMYLCASSSRNRDTQYFGPGTRLTVL.

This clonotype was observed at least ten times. CDR3 DNA sequence: TGTGCCAGCAGCTTTGGAGGGTATGCTTTCTTT. Residues: CASSFGGYAFF. The chain carries TRBV5-6 and TRBJ1-1, with unresolved D. The CDR3 is made up of 11 amino acids. Germline V CDR1 and CDR2: SGHDT, YYEEEE. Deletions cut 2 bases from V and 11 bases from J, with 10 bases between.

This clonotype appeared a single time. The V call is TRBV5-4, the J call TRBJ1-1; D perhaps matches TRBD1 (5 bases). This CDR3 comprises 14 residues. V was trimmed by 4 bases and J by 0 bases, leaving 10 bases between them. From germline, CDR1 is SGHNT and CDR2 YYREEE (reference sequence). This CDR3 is CASSPMGLNTEAFF. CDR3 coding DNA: TGTGCCAGCAGCCCCATGGGGCTGAACACTGAAGCTTTCTTT.

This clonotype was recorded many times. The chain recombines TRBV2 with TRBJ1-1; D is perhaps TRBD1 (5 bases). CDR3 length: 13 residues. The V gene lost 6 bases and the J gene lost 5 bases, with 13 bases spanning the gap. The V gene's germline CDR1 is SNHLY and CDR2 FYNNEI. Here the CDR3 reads CASSPDRITEAFF. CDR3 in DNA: TGTGCCAGCAGCCCCGACAGAATTACTGAAGCTTTCTTT.

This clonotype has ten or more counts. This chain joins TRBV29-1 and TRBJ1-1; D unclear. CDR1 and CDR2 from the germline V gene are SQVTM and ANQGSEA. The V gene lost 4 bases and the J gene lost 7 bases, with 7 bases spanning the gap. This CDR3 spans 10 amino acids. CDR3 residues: CSVALIEAFF. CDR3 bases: TGCAGCGTTGCCCTAATTGAAGCTTTCTTT.

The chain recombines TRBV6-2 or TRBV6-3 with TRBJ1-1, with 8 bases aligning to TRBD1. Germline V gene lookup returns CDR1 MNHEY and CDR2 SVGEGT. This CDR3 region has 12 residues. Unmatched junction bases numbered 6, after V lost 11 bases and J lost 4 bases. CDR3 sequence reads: CAGRTGGTEAFF. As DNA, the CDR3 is TGTGCCGGACGAACAGGGGGCACTGAAGCTTTCTTT.